The 8 T cell receptor beta chains presented below share a single source sample, sequenced in a study of T cells in Graves' hyperthyroidism and ophthalmopathy. Amplification yielded TCR beta CDR3 regions, with RNA transcripts as the source. HTBI primers were the set used in a first-round RT-PCR of the TCR CDR3. TCRdb used MiXCR to reprocess the multiplex PCR reads, holding one entry per CDR3 protein. Of 250,000 or so distinct CDR3 sequences listed, about 15% are singletons. The sample was blood. These receptors all come from a woman in her forties with Graves' hyperthyroidism that later progressed to Graves' ophthalmopathy.

This clonotype was counted many times. The genes are TRBV28 and TRBJ2-5, with 10 positions matching TRBD1. Trimming at V came to 6 bases and at J to 0 bases, leaving 4 bases not matched to a gene. Germline-derived CDR1 and CDR2 are MDHEN and SYDVKM. This CDR3 is 15 amino acids long. CDR3 DNA sequence: TGTGCCAGCAGATCAGACAGGGGGCACCAAGAGACCCAGTACTTC. Translated, it gives CASRSDRGHQETQYF.

This clonotype has at least ten counts. V and J are TRBV28 and TRBJ2-7, with 7 bases matching TRBD2. CDR3 size: 15 residues. Germline lookup yields CDR1 MDHEN and CDR2 SYDVKM. V dropped 6 bases and J dropped 3; count of bases not matched to a gene: 11. Written as DNA, the CDR3 is TGTGCCAGCAGCCGCCCGACTAGCCTGGGCTACGAGCAGTACTTC. Translation: CASSRPTSLGYEQYF.

In its sample, this clonotype was seen many times. The V and J genes are TRBV28 and TRBJ1-6; D might be TRBD1 (5 bases). This CDR3 contains 16 residues. Trimming shortened V by 5 bases and J by 7 bases, and 18 bases separated the two germline ends. Germline CDR1 MDHEN, CDR2 SYDVKM. The CDR3 DNA reads TGTGCCAGCAGTCCCCGTTTATACAGGTCCAATTCACCCCTCCACTTT. Amino acids: CASSPRLYRSNSPLHF. The variable domain in full, with the rest retrieved from reference TRBV28 and TRBJ1-6, is DVKVTQSSRYLVKRTGEKVFLECVQDMDHENMFWYRQDPGLGLRLIYFSYDVKMKEKGDIPEGYSVSREKKERFSLILESASTNQTSMYLCASSPRLYRSNSPLHFGNGTRLTVT.

This clonotype appeared a single time. This chain connects TRBV2 to TRBJ2-1, with 14 positions matching TRBD2. The CDR3 sequence is 15 residues long. CDR1 SNHLY and CDR2 FYNNEI come from the germline V gene. V lost 8 bases to trimming and J lost 5 bases; unmatched junction nucleotides: 5. The CDR3 nucleotides are TGTGCCAGCGCACCGGGACTAGCGGGAGACAATGAGCAGTTCTTC. It yields the protein CASAPGLAGDNEQFF. Supplemented by reference TRBV2 and TRBJ2-1, the full variable domain reads EPEVTQTPSHQVTQMGQEVILRCVPISNHLYFYWYRQILGQKVEFLVSFYNNEISEKSEIFDDQFSVERPDGSNFTLKIRSTKLEDSAMYFCASAPGLAGDNEQFFGPGTRLTVL.

As to this clonotype: Germline is not matched at one junction end, which may reflect a read error. The chain uses TRBV11-2 and TRBJ2-3; no definite D call. There are 18 residues in the CDR3. CDR1 and CDR2 (germline): SGHAT, FQNNGV. The DNA for the CDR3 is TGTGTCAGCAGCTTACTCAGGAGCGAAGTTCTCATCCGAGATACGCAGTATTTT. Translation gives CVSSLLRSEVLIRDTQYF.

To note about this clonotype: Its ends do not fully match the called genes, so a read error is possible. The chain carries TRBV5-1 and TRBJ2-7, with 12 bases matching TRBD1. The CDR3 consists of 14 residues. Per germline, CDR1 SGHRS and CDR2 YFSETQ. The CDR3 loop reads CTSSSGTGGHEQYF. CDR3 DNA: TGCACCAGCAGCTCCGGGACAGGGGGCCACGAGCAGTACTTC.

The chain has TRBV12-3 or TRBV12-4 and TRBJ1-4; 8 nucleotides agree with TRBD1. The ends lost 6 bases at V and 6 bases at J; junction bases unmatched: 6. The CDR3 has 14 residues. CDR3 bases: TGTGCCAGCAGAAAAGGACAGGGAGATGAAAAACTGTTTTTT. Protein: CASRKGQGDEKLFF.

This clonotype was seen repeatedly, ten times or more. The CDR3 bases are TGCGCCAGCAGAACCTGGACAGGGGAGAGGGACAATGAGCAGTTCTTC. Amino acids: CASRTWTGERDNEQFF. The chain uses TRBV5-1 and TRBJ2-1; TRBD1 matches 9 bases. This CDR3 is 16 amino acids long. The V gene's germline CDR1 is SGHRS and CDR2 YFSETQ. The V segment lost 5 bases and the J segment 5 bases; nucleotides outside the gene matches: 11. Supplemented by reference TRBV5-1 and TRBJ2-1, the full variable domain reads KAGVTQTPRYLIKTRGQQVTLSCSPISGHRSVSWYQQTPGQGLQFLFEYFSETQRNKGNFPGRFSGRQFSNSRSEMNVSTLELGDSALYLCASRTWTGERDNEQFFGPGTRLTVL.